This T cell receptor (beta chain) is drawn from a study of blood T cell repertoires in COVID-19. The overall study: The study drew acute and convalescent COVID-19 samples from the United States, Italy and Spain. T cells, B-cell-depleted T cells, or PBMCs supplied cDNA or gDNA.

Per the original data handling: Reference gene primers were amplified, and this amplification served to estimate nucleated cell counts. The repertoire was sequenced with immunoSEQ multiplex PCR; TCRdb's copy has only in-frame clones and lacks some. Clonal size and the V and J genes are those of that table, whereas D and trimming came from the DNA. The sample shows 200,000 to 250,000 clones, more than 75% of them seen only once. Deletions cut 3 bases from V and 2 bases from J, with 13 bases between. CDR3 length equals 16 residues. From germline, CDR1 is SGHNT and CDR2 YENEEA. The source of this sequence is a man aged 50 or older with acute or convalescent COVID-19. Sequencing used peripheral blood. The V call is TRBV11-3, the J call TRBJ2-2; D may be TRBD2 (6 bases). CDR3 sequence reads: CASSFGLPRNTGELFF. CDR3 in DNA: TGTGCCAGCAGCTTCGGACTACCAAGAAACACCGGGGAGCTGTTTTTT. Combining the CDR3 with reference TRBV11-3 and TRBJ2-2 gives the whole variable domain EAGVVQSPRYKIIEKKQPVAFWCNPISGHNTLYWYLQNLGQGPELLIRYENEEAVDDSQLPKDRFSAERLKGVDSTLKIQPAELGDSAVYLCASSFGLPRNTGELFFGEGSRLTVL.